A single sample is the source of the 14 T cell receptor beta chains below, sequenced in a study of blood T cell repertoires in COVID-19. Method: immunoSEQ multiplex PCR; TCRdb's copy keeps in-frame clones and lacks some. The sample includes more than 150,000 clones, about 88% seen only once; the top ten take 2.1%. Sequenced sample: peripheral blood. These receptors all stem from a man aged 70 or older with active or convalescent COVID-19.

V usage is TRBV4-3 and J usage is TRBJ2-3; no clear D gene. Germline V gene sequence: CDR1 LGHNA, CDR2 YSLEER. The CDR3 is 14 residues long. V was clipped by 2 bases and J by 3 bases, with 9 bases between them. For the CDR3, the DNA is TGCGCCAGCAGCCAACAAGACTCGACAGATACGCAGTATTTT. As protein: CASSQQDSTDTQYF.

V usage is TRBV28 and J usage is TRBJ1-1; D unclear. Germline V CDR1 and CDR2: MDHEN, SYDVKM. This CDR3 has 14 amino acids. Trimming stripped 2 bases from V and 1 base from J, with 8 bases between. The CDR3 coding sequence is TGTGCCAGCAGTTTAAATCCACAGAACACTGAAGCTTTCTTT. Encoded protein: CASSLNPQNTEAFF.

This chain joins TRBV28 and TRBJ2-3; D is unresolved. Deletions cut 3 bases from V and 6 bases from J, with 7 bases between. Germline CDR1 and CDR2: MDHEN and SYDVKM. This CDR3 has 12 amino acids. This CDR3 reads CASSFYPDTQYF. The CDR3 DNA sequence: TGTGCCAGCAGTTTCTATCCGGATACGCAGTATTTT. Drawing the rest from reference TRBV28 and TRBJ2-3, the complete variable domain is DVKVTQSSRYLVKRTGEKVFLECVQDMDHENMFWYRQDPGLGLRLIYFSYDVKMKEKGDIPEGYSVSREKKERFSLILESASTNQTSMYLCASSFYPDTQYFGPGTRLTVL.

The rearrangement uses TRBV30 and TRBJ2-3; 7 bases match TRBD1. This CDR3 has 14 amino acids. Germline-derived CDR1 and CDR2 are GTSNPN and SVGIG (reference sequence). J was trimmed by 3 bases and V by 3 bases; bases with no gene match: 6. For the CDR3, the DNA is TGTGCCTGGAGCCGACAGGGTCCAACAGATACGCAGTATTTT. Its protein is CAWSRQGPTDTQYF.

This chain joins TRBV27 and TRBJ2-2; tentative D call: TRBD1 (6 bases). Trimming took off 5 bases at V and 0 bases at J, with 13 bases between the two ends. The length of the CDR3 is 16 residues. Per the germline V gene, CDR1 is MNHEY and CDR2 is SMNVEV (reference sequence). The CDR3 sequence is CASSRPGQANTGELFF. The CDR3, as DNA: TGTGCCAGCAGTCGACCGGGACAAGCGAACACCGGGGAGCTGTTTTTT.

J is TRBJ2-5 and V is TRBV5-5; 9 bases are a match to TRBD2. The length of the CDR3 is 15 residues. CDR1 is SGHKS, CDR2 YYEKEE, per germline (reference sequence). V lost 4 bases, J lost 5 bases, and 9 bases stayed unmatched. The CDR3 region has the DNA TGTGCCAGCAGCGTTACAGCGGGAGGCGTGGAGACCCAGTACTTC. Translating gives CASSVTAGGVETQYF.

The V gene is TRBV5-1, the J gene TRBJ1-1, with D possibly TRBD1 on 5 matching bases. Germline loops: CDR1 SGHRS, CDR2 YFSETQ. This CDR3 comprises 15 residues. V gave up 1 base and J gave up 5 bases, with 15 bases separating them. CDR3 in DNA: TGCGCCAGCAGCTTGTTAGGCGGGGGGAGTACTGAAGCTTTCTTT. Translated: CASSLLGGGSTEAFF.

The chain is built from TRBV19 and TRBJ1-5, with 7 bases identical to TRBD1. V was pared by 5 bases and J by 6 bases, with 10 bases of the junction left unmatched. The length of the CDR3 is 15 residues. From germline, CDR1 is LNHDA and CDR2 SQIVND (reference sequence). The chain's CDR3 is CASSGMNRGGQPQHF. CDR3 nucleotides: TGTGCCAGTAGTGGGATGAACAGGGGAGGTCAGCCCCAGCATTTT.

Only a few counts were recorded for this clone. This chain links TRBV7-9 with TRBJ1-2; 8 nucleotides align to TRBD1. The CDR3 covers 13 residues. V was pared by 4 bases and J by 8 bases, with 6 bases of the junction left unmatched. The V gene's germline CDR1 is SEHNR and CDR2 FQNEAQ (reference sequence). The CDR3 coding sequence is TGTGCCAGCAGCTCACCAGGGGGCAAAGGCTACACCTTC. It translates to CASSSPGGKGYTF.

This clone was detected once. This chain connects TRBV7-2 to TRBJ2-1; 7 nucleotides line up with TRBD1. Germline V gene data show CDR1 as SGHTA and CDR2 as FQGNSA. The CDR3 length is 13 residues. Trimming took 8 bases from V and 7 from J; bases not matched to a gene: 8. DNA of the CDR3: TGTGCCAGCCAAACAGGGGTTCTGAATGAGCAGTTCTTC. As protein: CASQTGVLNEQFF.

The rearrangement links TRBV6-6 to TRBJ2-2; no reliable D call. Germline V gives CDR1 MNHNY, CDR2 SVGAGI (reference sequence). The CDR3 runs 15 residues. With 0 bases removed from V and 7 bases from J, the gap between germline ends came to 12 bases. The CDR3 region is CASSYSTGRGGELFF. CDR3 DNA: TGTGCCAGCAGTTACTCTACGGGTAGAGGCGGGGAGCTGTTTTTT.

The chain carries TRBV7-9 and TRBJ2-3; the D gene is possibly TRBD2 (5 bases). Trimming shortened V by 1 base and J by 2 bases, and 16 bases separated the two germline ends. The CDR3 spans 17 residues. Per germline, CDR1 SEHNR and CDR2 FQNEAQ (reference sequence). The CDR3 protein is CASSLGETLDYTDTQYF. The DNA for the CDR3 is TGTGCCAGCAGCTTAGGGGAGACACTCGATTACACAGATACGCAGTATTTT.

The chain links TRBV30 to TRBJ1-2; 8 bases line up with TRBD1. The CDR3 spans 12 residues. Per the germline V gene, CDR1 is GTSNPN and CDR2 is SVGIG (reference sequence). V shed 8 bases, J shed 3 bases, and the junction held 5 bases outside the gene matches. The DNA for the CDR3 is TGTGCCCGAGGACAGGGCTACTATGGCTACACCTTC. Translation: CARGQGYYGYTF.

This clone showed up just once. The chain recombines TRBV6-5 with TRBJ1-5, with D possibly TRBD1 on 6 matching bases. The germline gives CDR1 MNHEY, CDR2 SVGAGI. V lost 5 bases to trimming and J lost 2 bases, with 13 bases between them. The CDR3 sequence is 15 residues long. The CDR3 protein is CASSRWEGGNQPQHF. CDR3 DNA sequence: TGTGCCAGCAGTAGGTGGGAGGGGGGCAATCAGCCCCAGCATTTT.